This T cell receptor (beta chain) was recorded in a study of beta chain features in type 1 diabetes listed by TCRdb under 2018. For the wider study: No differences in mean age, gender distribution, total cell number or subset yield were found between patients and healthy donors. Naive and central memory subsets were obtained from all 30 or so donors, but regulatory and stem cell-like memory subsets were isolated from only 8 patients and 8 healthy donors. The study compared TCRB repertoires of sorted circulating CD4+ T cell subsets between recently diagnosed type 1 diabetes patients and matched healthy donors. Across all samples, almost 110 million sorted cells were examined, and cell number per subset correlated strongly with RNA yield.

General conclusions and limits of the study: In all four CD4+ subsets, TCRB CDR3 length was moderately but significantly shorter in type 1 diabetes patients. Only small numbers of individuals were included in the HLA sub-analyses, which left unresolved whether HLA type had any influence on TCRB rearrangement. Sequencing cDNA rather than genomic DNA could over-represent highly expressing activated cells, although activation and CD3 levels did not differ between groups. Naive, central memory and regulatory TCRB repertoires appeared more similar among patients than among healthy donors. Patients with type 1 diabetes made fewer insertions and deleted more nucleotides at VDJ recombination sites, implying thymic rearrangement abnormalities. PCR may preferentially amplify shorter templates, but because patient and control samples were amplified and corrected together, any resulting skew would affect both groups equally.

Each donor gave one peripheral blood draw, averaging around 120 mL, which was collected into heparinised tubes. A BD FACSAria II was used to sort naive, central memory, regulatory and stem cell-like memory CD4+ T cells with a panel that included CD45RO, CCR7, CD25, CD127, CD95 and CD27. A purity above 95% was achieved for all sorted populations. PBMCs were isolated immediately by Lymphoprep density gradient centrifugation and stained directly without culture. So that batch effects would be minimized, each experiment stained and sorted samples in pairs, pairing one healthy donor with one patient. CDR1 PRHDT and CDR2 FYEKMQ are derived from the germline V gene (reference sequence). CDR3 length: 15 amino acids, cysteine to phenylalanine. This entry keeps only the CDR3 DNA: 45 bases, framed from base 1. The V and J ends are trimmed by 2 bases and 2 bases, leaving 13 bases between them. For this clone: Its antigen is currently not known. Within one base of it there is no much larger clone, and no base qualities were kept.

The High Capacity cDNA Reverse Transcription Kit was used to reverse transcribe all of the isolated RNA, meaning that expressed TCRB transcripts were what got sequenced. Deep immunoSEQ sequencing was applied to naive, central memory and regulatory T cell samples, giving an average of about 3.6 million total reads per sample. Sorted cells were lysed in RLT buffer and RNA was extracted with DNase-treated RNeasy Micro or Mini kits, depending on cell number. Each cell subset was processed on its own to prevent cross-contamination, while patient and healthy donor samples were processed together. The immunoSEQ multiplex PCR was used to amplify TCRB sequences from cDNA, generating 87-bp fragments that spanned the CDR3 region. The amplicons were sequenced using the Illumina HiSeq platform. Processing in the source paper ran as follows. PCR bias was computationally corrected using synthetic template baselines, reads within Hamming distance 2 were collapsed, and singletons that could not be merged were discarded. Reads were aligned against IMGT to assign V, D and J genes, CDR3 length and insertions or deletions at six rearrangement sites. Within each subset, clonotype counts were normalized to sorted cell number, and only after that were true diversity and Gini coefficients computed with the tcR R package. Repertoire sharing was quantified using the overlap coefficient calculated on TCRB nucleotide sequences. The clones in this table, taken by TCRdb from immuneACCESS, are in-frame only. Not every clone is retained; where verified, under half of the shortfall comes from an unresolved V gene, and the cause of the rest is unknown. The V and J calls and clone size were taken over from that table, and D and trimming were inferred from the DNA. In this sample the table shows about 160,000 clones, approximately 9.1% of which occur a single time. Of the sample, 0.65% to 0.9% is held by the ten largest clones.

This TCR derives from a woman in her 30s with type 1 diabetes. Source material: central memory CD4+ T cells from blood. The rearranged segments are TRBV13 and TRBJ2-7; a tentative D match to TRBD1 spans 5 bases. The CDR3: CASSLKAQATYEQYF. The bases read TGTGCCAGCAGCTTAAAGGCACAGGCGACCTACGAGCAGTACTTC.